Included here is one T cell receptor (beta chain) sequence, with context. Its antigen is unknown. These data originate in a study of graft-versus-host responses after intestinal transplantation. Whole-study findings and limits: GvH clones appeared in recipient marrow, some first in ileum or blood.

Germline values: CDR1 SGHKS, CDR2 YYEKEE (reference sequence). The CDR3 extends over 16 amino acids. V lost 0 bases to trimming and J lost 1 base, with 13 bases between them. TCRdb's copy holds only in-frame clones and misses some; the assay was immunoSEQ multiplex PCR. The sample consists of roughly 8,600 clones, just under 95% of them appearing once. This sequence originates from a human patient who received an intestinal transplant, so some T cells may come from the graft donor. The chain carries TRBV5-5 and TRBJ1-1, with D hard to call. The sample consisted of PBMCs, taken approximately 30 days after intestinal transplant. The CDR3, as DNA: TGTGCCAGCAGCTTGGCCGTCTGGGCGGCGAACACTGAAGCTTTCTTT. The encoded protein is CASSLAVWAANTEAFF. Together with reference TRBV5-5 and TRBJ1-1, the CDR3 gives the full variable domain: DAGVTQSPTHLIKTRGQQVTLRCSPISGHKSVSWYQQVLGQGPQFIFQYYEKEERGRGNFPDRFSARQFPNYSSELNVNALLLGDSALYLCASSLAVWAANTEAFFGQGTRLTVV.